This entry is about one T cell receptor (beta chain). Its cognate antigen has yet to be identified. No clone much larger than this one lies a single base away; base qualities are absent. From its cysteine to its phenylalanine, the CDR3 spans 14 amino acids. Just CDR3 DNA is preserved here, 42 bases in frame from base 1. V and J are truncated by 1 base and 6 bases respectively, leaving an intervening sequence of 11 bases. PBMCs were isolated by Ficoll-Paque density gradient centrifugation. TCRdb names Illumina NovaSeq 6000 as the instrument used. TCRalpha and TCRbeta cDNA libraries were built by 5'RACE with constant-segment primers, adding sample barcodes and unique molecular identifiers. Trizol reagent was used to extract RNA from every sample. Libraries were amplified in two PCR steps, with a second sample barcode and Illumina TruSeq adapters added in the second step. Libraries were sequenced on an Illumina NovaSeq with 2 x 150 bp paired-end reads. Per the original workflow: With migec v1.2.7, reads were demultiplexed and then collapsed into UMI-guided consensus sequences. With mixcr v2.1.11, UMI consensuses were aligned to TRA and TRB V and J templates and assembled into clonotypes. Expanded or contracted clonotypes were those called significant by both edgeR and NoisET, with noise models trained on biological replicates. edgeR calls used a false discovery rate-adjusted p below 0.01 and a log2 fold-change threshold of 1. As an exploratory analysis of dynamics, max-normalized trajectories of the 1000 most abundant clonotypes were examined by PCA with hierarchical clustering. The CD4 or CD8 phenotype of responding clones was assigned using the separately sequenced CD4+ and CD8+ repertoires. In TCRdb, the public reads were trimmed at Q25 with fastp and aligned with MiXCR, with productive beta chains retained. Entries that share a CDR3 protein sequence are merged under the most common genes and DNA. The V and J calls and clone size come from TCRdb's table, not from the authors' own analysis. The sample table shows about 250,000 distinct CDR3 sequences, and approximately 15% are seen once. The ten largest clonotypes hold 2.1% of the sample.

The sample originates from a study of T-cell memory formation after mild COVID-19 (TCRdb year 2021). General notes on the study: TCR sequence clusters from the two donors were largely donor specific. In a couple of donors, T-cell clones that expanded and contracted after mild COVID-19 were tracked by sequencing TCRalpha and TCRbeta repertoires over time. The cohort was made up of two young adult volunteers, one female and one male, who were previously healthy. Here is what the overall study found, with its caveats: Some responding clones were found in pre-infection memory, which suggests that pre-existing cross-reactive memory T cells took part in the SARS-CoV-2 response. Contracting CD4+ clones appeared mostly in the CM and EM memory subsets, whereas CD8+ clones were enriched in EMRA. Clones contracting from day 15 to 85 had balanced CD4/CD8 phenotypes, while a second wave expanding from day 15 to 37 was biased towards CD4+. The study covered only two mild cases, and larger cohorts including severe cases with pre-infection samples were considered necessary. The second-wave clones that peaked on day 37 were not confirmed to be SARS-CoV-2 specific.

Sequenced input: PBMCs or a T cell subset sorted from them (not recorded which). This receptor chain uses TRBV12-3 or TRBV12-4 and TRBJ2-3; D gene: possibly TRBD1, on 6 matching bases. This clonotype was sampled from an adult woman who had mild COVID-19 (a few samples of this study predate the infection). The sample titles of this study are shuffled in the database, so cell type and time point are left out; the donor was told from shared clones. DNA sequence: TGTGCCAGCAGTTTAGGGGGGCTACGGGATACGCAGTATTTT. This translates into CASSLGGLRDTQYF.